What follows are 11 T cell receptor beta chains derived from one specimen sequenced in a study of T cell responses to AZD1222 COVID-19 vaccine. Data came from immunoSEQ multiplex PCR; TCRdb stores just in-frame clones and leaves some out. The data hold 200,000 to 250,000 clones, with roughly 94% observed a single time. The input for sequencing was peripheral blood, taken 28 days after the second dose of the MenACWY control vaccine. The receptor set was obtained from an adult who received the MenACWY meningococcal vaccine as a control.

A word on this clone: The sample contains more than one DNA sequence encoding this CDR3. The V and J genes are TRBV5-1 and TRBJ1-1; D call uncertain. The CDR3 sequence is 14 residues long. The germline V and J ends were trimmed by 0 bases and 1 base, with 7 bases remaining between them. From germline, CDR1 is SGHRS and CDR2 YFSETQ. CDR3 sequence (DNA): TGCGCCAGCAGCTTGGCCACGGGGAACACTGAAGCTTTCTTT. Translating gives CASSLATGNTEAFF.

CDR3 amino acids: CAWSVTNYEQYF. The CDR3, as DNA: TGTGCCTGGAGTGTTACTAACTACGAGCAGTACTTC. V is TRBV30 and J is TRBJ2-7; no clear D gene. This CDR3 is built from 12 residues. In germline, CDR1 is GTSNPN, CDR2 SVGIG (reference sequence). The V gene lost 0 bases and the J gene lost 3 bases, with 6 bases spanning the gap.

The gene calls are TRBV7-6 and TRBJ1-5, with D unresolved. The CDR3 is 8 amino acids. Trimming cost V 5 bases and J 16 bases, with 6 bases left between them. Germline V gives CDR1 SGHVS, CDR2 FNYEAQ. The CDR3 loop is CASSRPHF. The CDR3 DNA reads TGTGCCAGCAGCCGCCCTCATTTT.

This clone turned up a few times. The chain links TRBV9 to TRBJ2-5; 10 bases are shared with TRBD1. The trim removed 4 bases at V and 5 bases at J, leaving 11 bases unmatched. The CDR3 is 16 residues long. Germline CDR1 and CDR2: SGDLS and YYNGEE. In DNA, the CDR3 is TGTGCCAGCAGCTTCGGGACAGGGGTTCGTTTGGAGACCCAGTACTTC. This translates into CASSFGTGVRLETQYF. The complete variable domain, with remaining parts taken from reference TRBV9 and TRBJ2-5, reads DSGVTQTPKHLITATGQRVTLRCSPRSGDLSVYWYQQSLDQGLQFLIQYYNGEERAKGNILERFSAQQFPDLHSELNLSSLELGDSALYFCASSFGTGVRLETQYFGPGTRLLVL.

This clone was seen just once. This chain uses TRBV3-1 (or the pseudogene TRBV3-2) with TRBJ1-5; D not resolved. There are 15 residues in the CDR3. Trimming removed 4 bases from V and 5 bases from J, with 15 bases in between. CDR1 and CDR2 (germline): LGHDT, YNNKEL (reference sequence). The CDR3 is CASSPTLAYYQPQHF. DNA for the CDR3: TGTGCCAGCAGCCCCACATTGGCCTATTATCAGCCCCAGCATTTT.

The chain combines TRBV30 with TRBJ1-1; D is uncertain. This CDR3 spans 13 amino acids. The V and J ends lost 7 bases and 0 bases respectively, with 12 bases between them. The V gene's germline CDR1 is GTSNPN and CDR2 SVGIG (reference sequence). The CDR3 region is CALEMDLNTEAFF. CDR3 sequence (DNA): TGTGCCTTGGAAATGGACCTGAACACTGAAGCTTTCTTT.

The rearrangement links TRBV6-6 to TRBJ2-3; the D is unclear. This CDR3 has 16 amino acids. Trimming removed 0 bases at V and 2 bases at J, with 12 bases between. Germline V CDR1 and CDR2: MNHNY, SVGAGI (reference sequence). Here the CDR3 reads CASSYSSQTITDTQYF. The CDR3 DNA sequence: TGTGCCAGCAGTTACTCGTCACAGACCATCACAGATACGCAGTATTTT.

The CDR3 DNA reads TGTGCCACCAGCAGAGATAATGGGAATGGCTACACCTTC. Amino acid sequence: CATSRDNGNGYTF. V gene TRBV15 combines with J gene TRBJ1-2; D not resolved. Between the trimmed V and J ends, which lost 0 bases and 6 bases, there was a span of 8 bases. This CDR3 region has 13 residues. Germline CDR1 reads LNHNV; CDR2 reads YYDKDF (reference sequence).

The chain couples TRBV19 to TRBJ1-1, with 8 positions matching TRBD1. Unmatched junction bases numbered 3, after V lost 6 bases and J lost 0 bases. The germline V gene encodes CDR1 LNHDA and CDR2 SQIVND (reference sequence). This CDR3 spans 14 amino acids. CDR3 protein: CASRPGQVNTEAFF. CDR3 coding DNA: TGTGCCAGTAGACCGGGACAGGTGAACACTGAAGCTTTCTTT.

The chain combines TRBV7-2 with TRBJ1-1; D is possibly TRBD1 (6 bases). V was cut by 2 bases and J by 4 bases, with 11 bases left in between. Germline lookup yields CDR1 SGHTA and CDR2 FQGNSA. The CDR3 spans 14 residues. The CDR3 DNA reads as TGTGCCAGCAGCTTATCGGGAGGGGGCACTGAAGCTTTCTTT. Translating gives CASSLSGGGTEAFF.

The rearrangement uses TRBV5-1 and TRBJ2-7, with a weak D call TRBD2 (6 bases). The germline V and J ends were trimmed by 3 bases and 3 bases, with 13 bases remaining between them. This CDR3 comprises 14 residues. CDR1 SGHRS and CDR2 YFSETQ come from the germline V gene. The CDR3 DNA is TGCGCCAGCAGCTCGTCTCCAGCGGGCTACGAGCAGTACTTC. Amino acid sequence: CASSSSPAGYEQYF. Full variable domain (remainder filled in from reference TRBV5-1 and TRBJ2-7): KAGVTQTPRYLIKTRGQQVTLSCSPISGHRSVSWYQQTPGQGLQFLFEYFSETQRNKGNFPGRFSGRQFSNSRSEMNVSTLELGDSALYLCASSSSPAGYEQYFGPGTRLTVT.